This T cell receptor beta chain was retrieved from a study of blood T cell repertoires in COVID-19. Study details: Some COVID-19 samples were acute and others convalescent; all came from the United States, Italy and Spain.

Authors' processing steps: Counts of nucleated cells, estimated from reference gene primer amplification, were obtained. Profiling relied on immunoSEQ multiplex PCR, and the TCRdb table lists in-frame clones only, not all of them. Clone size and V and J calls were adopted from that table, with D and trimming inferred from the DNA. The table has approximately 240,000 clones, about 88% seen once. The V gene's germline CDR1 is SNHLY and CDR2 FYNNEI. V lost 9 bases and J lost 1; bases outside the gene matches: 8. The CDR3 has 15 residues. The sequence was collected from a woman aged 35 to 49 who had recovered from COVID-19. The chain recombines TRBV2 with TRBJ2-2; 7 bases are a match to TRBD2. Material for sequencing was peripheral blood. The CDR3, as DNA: TGTGCCAGTGGGAAGTCGGGGGGGAACACCGGGGAGCTGTTTTTT. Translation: CASGKSGGNTGELFF.